The 21 T cell receptor beta chains presented below share a single source sample, sequenced in a study of early stage breast cancer tumors. Measured with immunoSEQ multiplex PCR; TCRdb has only the in-frame clones, and not every one. The sample yields 50,000 to 65,000 clones, about 83% seen once. The sequenced sample was blood. These receptors were taken from a person aged 30 to 39 with breast cancer.

V gene TRBV7-2 combines with J gene TRBJ2-3; 13 bases agree with TRBD2. The CDR3 consists of 16 residues. Germline CDR1 SGHTA, CDR2 FQGNSA. Trimming took 8 bases from V and 4 from J; bases not matched to a gene: 9. CDR3 sequence (DNA): TGTGCCAGCGACCATGGACTAGCGGGAGCGGCAGATACGCAGTATTTT. This encodes CASDHGLAGAADTQYF.

V gene TRBV5-6 combines with J gene TRBJ1-2; D not resolved. The CDR3 extends over 14 amino acids. Germline V gives CDR1 SGHDT, CDR2 YYEEEE. V was clipped by 1 base and J by 4 bases, with 11 bases between them. CDR3 loop: CASSLIQLGYGYTF. DNA for the CDR3: TGTGCCAGCAGCTTGATACAGTTGGGCTATGGCTACACCTTC.

This clone was counted a few times. Written as DNA, the CDR3 is TGTGCCTGGAGTGTAGGTATGAACACTGAAGCTTTCTTT. It codes for CAWSVGMNTEAFF. The genes are TRBV30 and TRBJ1-1, with unresolved D. Germline assignment: CDR1 GTSNPN and CDR2 SVGIG (reference sequence). The V end lost 0 bases, the J end lost 0 bases, and 5 bases lay between the germline ends. This CDR3 is 13 amino acids long.

The genes are TRBV7-9 and TRBJ2-3; D gene uncertain. V lost 11 bases and J lost 0, with 12 bases in between. Germline V gives CDR1 SEHNR, CDR2 FQNEAQ (reference sequence). The CDR3 covers 13 residues. CDR3: CAAPLGSTDTQYF. For the CDR3, the DNA is TGTGCCGCCCCCCTAGGTAGCACAGATACGCAGTATTTT. The entire variable domain, with the rest obtained from reference TRBV7-9 and TRBJ2-3, is as follows: DTGVSQNPRHKITKRGQNVTFRCDPISEHNRLYWYRQTLGQGPEFLTYFQNEAQLEKSRLLSDRFSAERPKGSFSTLEIQRTEQGDSAMYLCAAPLGSTDTQYFGPGTRLTVL.

The chain joins TRBV19 to TRBJ1-1; D uncertain. The CDR3 consists of 13 residues. The ends were cut back, 5 bases at V and 1 base at J, with 8 bases in the middle. CDR1 is LNHDA and CDR2 is SQIVND in the germline V gene (reference sequence). The chain's CDR3 is CASSYGANTEAFF. The CDR3 nucleotides read TGTGCCAGTAGTTATGGCGCGAACACTGAAGCTTTCTTT.

V and J are TRBV10-3 and TRBJ1-1; 7 bases match TRBD1. The trim removed 8 bases at V and 4 bases at J, leaving 7 bases unmatched. Germline assignment: CDR1 ENHRY and CDR2 SYGVKD. This CDR3 spans 13 amino acids. The CDR3 DNA follows: TGTGCCATCCAGCAGGGGGGGACCACTGAAGCTTTCTTT. Its translation is CAIQQGGTTEAFF.

V gene TRBV6-1 combines with J gene TRBJ2-7; TRBD2 agrees at 11 bases. V dropped 7 bases and J dropped 5; count of bases not matched to a gene: 10. Germline CDR1 reads MNHNS; CDR2 reads SASEGT. The CDR3 covers 15 residues. CDR3 DNA sequence: TGTGCCAGCACCTTACTAGCGGGAGCGGTCCACGAGCAGTACTTC. Residues: CASTLLAGAVHEQYF.

The V call is TRBV11-3, the J call TRBJ2-1, with TRBD1 matching 7 bases. The junction had 4 bases not matched to a gene; V was cut back by 1 base and J by 4 bases. Germline V gene data show CDR1 as SGHNT and CDR2 as YENEEA. This CDR3 region has 15 residues. The CDR3, as DNA: TGTGCCAGCAGCTTAGTTGGGACAGTGTACAATGAGCAGTTCTTC. As protein: CASSLVGTVYNEQFF. The entire variable domain, with the rest obtained from reference TRBV11-3 and TRBJ2-1, is as follows: EAGVVQSPRYKIIEKKQPVAFWCNPISGHNTLYWYLQNLGQGPELLIRYENEEAVDDSQLPKDRFSAERLKGVDSTLKIQPAELGDSAVYLCASSLVGTVYNEQFFGPGTRLTVL.

The rearrangement links TRBV27 to TRBJ2-2; possibly TRBD2 for D (7 bases). The germline V gene has CDR1 MNHEY and CDR2 SMNVEV (reference sequence). The V end lost 0 bases, the J end lost 5 bases, and 13 bases lay between the germline ends. The CDR3 is made up of 16 amino acids. The CDR3 protein is CASSLSAGAGTGELFF. The CDR3 coding sequence is TGTGCCAGCAGTTTATCGGCGGGGGCTGGAACCGGGGAGCTGTTTTTT.

The rearrangement links TRBV18 to TRBJ2-4; TRBD1 agrees at 10 bases. The germline gives CDR1 KGHSH, CDR2 LQKENI. The CDR3 is 15 amino acids. V lost 0 bases to trimming and J lost 5 bases; unmatched junction nucleotides: 1. CDR3 nucleotides: TGTGCCAGCTCACCACCGGACAGGGGGGAAAACATTCAGTACTTC. Translating it yields CASSPPDRGENIQYF.

The chain has TRBV7-6 and TRBJ2-1; D might be TRBD1 (5 bases). With 5 bases removed from V and 6 bases from J, the gap between germline ends came to 11 bases. Germline V gene sequence: CDR1 SGHVS, CDR2 FNYEAQ. The CDR3 spans 13 residues. The CDR3 region is CASSLGRVNEQFF. Written as DNA, the CDR3 is TGTGCCAGCAGCCTCGGCAGGGTCAATGAGCAGTTCTTC.

The genes are TRBV2 and TRBJ2-1; 13 bases line up with TRBD2. J was trimmed by 7 bases and V by 10 bases; bases with no gene match: 22. CDR1 and CDR2 from the germline V gene are SNHLY and FYNNEI. The CDR3 is 19 amino acids. The CDR3 DNA reads as TGTGCCACCGTCTCGACAGGTGGAGGACTAGCGGGAGTGAGGAATGAGCAGTTCTTC. Its translation is CATVSTGGGLAGVRNEQFF.

V gene TRBV5-1 combines with J gene TRBJ2-7, with 11 bases lining up with TRBD2. Germline CDR1 SGHRS, CDR2 YFSETQ. V was pared by 4 bases and J by 6 bases, with 15 bases of the junction left unmatched. The CDR3 contains 17 residues. CDR3 residues: CASSHGTSGNRAVEQYF. In DNA form, the CDR3 reads TGCGCCAGCAGCCACGGGACTAGCGGCAACAGGGCCGTCGAGCAGTACTTC.

The chain recombines TRBV6-5 with TRBJ1-2, with D possibly TRBD1 on 6 matching bases. With 7 bases removed from V and 2 bases from J, the gap between germline ends came to 11 bases. The CDR3 covers 13 residues. The V gene's germline CDR1 is MNHEY and CDR2 SVGAGI. CDR3 loop: CASTGGLNYGYTF. CDR3 sequence (DNA): TGTGCCAGCACGGGGGGGCTGAACTATGGCTACACCTTC.

This chain uses TRBV4-3 with TRBJ2-1; maybe TRBD2 (5 bases). CDR3 length: 15 amino acids. CDR1 is LGHNA, CDR2 YSLEER, per germline. V dropped 1 base and J dropped 9 bases, with 16 bases sitting between them. The CDR3 DNA sequence: TGCGCCAGCAGCCAAGTGGAGGCTAGCCCTGTTGAGCAGTTCTTC. This sequence encodes CASSQVEASPVEQFF.

This clone has more than one count but fewer than ten. This sequence joins TRBV5-1 and TRBJ1-2, with D possibly being TRBD1 (5 bases). The CDR3 has 13 amino acids. The germline V gene has CDR1 SGHRS and CDR2 YFSETQ. V dropped 2 bases and J dropped 6 bases, with 11 bases sitting between them. CDR3 region: CASSLGTVDGYTF. CDR3 coding DNA: TGCGCCAGCAGCTTAGGGACTGTTGATGGCTACACCTTC.

The rearrangement uses TRBV30 and TRBJ2-5, with D maybe TRBD2 (6 bases). V shed 2 bases and J shed 4 bases, with 8 bases lying between them. This CDR3 is 12 amino acids long. Germline V lookup: CDR1 GTSNPN, CDR2 SVGIG (reference sequence). The CDR3 DNA follows: TGTGCCTGGAGTCTGCGGGGAGAGACCCAGTACTTC. It codes for CAWSLRGETQYF.

The chain uses TRBV29-1 and TRBJ2-7, with TRBD2 identical over 7 bases. This CDR3 is built from 12 residues. With V trimmed by 5 bases and J by 6 bases, 7 bases remained unmatched. Germline V lookup: CDR1 SQVTM, CDR2 ANQGSEA. CDR3 sequence reads: CSVITSVGEQYF. In DNA form, the CDR3 reads TGCAGCGTTATTACTAGCGTAGGCGAGCAGTACTTC.

Only one count was recorded for this clone. The chain is built from TRBV6-1 and TRBJ1-5, with TRBD1 matching 11 bases. The CDR3 has 18 residues. Germline V gene lookup returns CDR1 MNHNS and CDR2 SASEGT. V shed 4 bases and J 0 bases; nucleotides not matched to a gene: 8. The CDR3 spells CASSARDRGSYSNQPQHF. DNA of the CDR3: TGTGCCAGCAGTGCCCGGGACAGGGGGTCGTATAGCAATCAGCCCCAGCATTTT.

The chain carries TRBV6-1 and TRBJ2-5, with D perhaps TRBD2 (6 bases). This CDR3 is 15 amino acids long. Trimming stripped 10 bases from V and 5 bases from J, with 23 bases between. Germline values: CDR1 MNHNS, CDR2 SASEGT. CDR3 loop: CATVARGSFSETQYF. As DNA, the CDR3 is TGTGCCACAGTGGCCCGGGGGTCCTTTTCGGAGACCCAGTACTTC.

The rearrangement links TRBV6-5 to TRBJ2-7; D tentatively fits TRBD1 or TRBD2 (6 bases each). V shed 2 bases and J shed 6 bases, with 14 bases lying between them. The germline V gene encodes CDR1 MNHEY and CDR2 SVGAGI. The CDR3 covers 14 residues. Written as DNA, the CDR3 is TGTGCCAGCAGTTACGGCGCCAGGGGAGGCGAGCAGTACTTC. Translating gives CASSYGARGGEQYF.